This entry lists 9 T cell receptor beta chains sequenced from one sample in a study of early T cells in non-severe SARS-CoV-2 infection. A single record per CDR3 protein comes from TCRdb applying MiXCR to the 5' RACE reads. The table includes fewer than 70,000 distinct CDR3 sequences, 4% to 6% detected once. The sample consisted of whole blood, taken at baseline. The source is an adult who was a healthcare worker with PCR-confirmed SARS-CoV-2 infection or an uninfected control (not recorded which). The donor label of this sample is uncertain.

The rearrangement links TRBV29-1 to TRBJ1-3, with D unclear. V lost 6 bases and J 1 base, leaving 16 bases between the germline ends. The V gene's germline CDR1 is SQVTM and CDR2 ANQGSEA. There are 15 residues in the CDR3. In DNA, the CDR3 is TGCAGCGTGGATATTGAGGTCCATTCTGGAAACACCATATATTTT. It encodes CSVDIEVHSGNTIYF.

This clonotype showed up just a few times. The chain couples TRBV29-1 to TRBJ1-4, with D perhaps matching TRBD1 (5 bases). Germline V gives CDR1 SQVTM, CDR2 ANQGSEA. V dropped 4 bases and J dropped 8 bases, with 17 bases sitting between them. The CDR3 runs to 14 residues. The CDR3 is CSVASTGFGEKLFF. The CDR3 coding sequence is TGCAGCGTTGCCTCTACAGGCTTCGGGGAAAAACTGTTTTTT. Full variable domain (missing parts from reference TRBV29-1 and TRBJ1-4): SAVISQKPSRDICQRGTSLTIQCQVDSQVTMMFWYRQQPGQSLTLIATANQGSEATYESGFVIDKFPISRPNLTFSTLTVSNMSPEDSSIYLCSVASTGFGEKLFFGSGTQLSVL.

The genes are TRBV11-2 and TRBJ2-3, with 8 nucleotides matching TRBD2. Trimming cost V 1 base and J 3 bases; bases outside gene matches: 3. CDR3 length equals 15 residues. Germline V gives CDR1 SGHAT, CDR2 FQNNGV. The CDR3 coding sequence is TGTGCCAGCAGCTTAGCGGGGGGGTTAACAGATACGCAGTATTTT. Its protein product is CASSLAGGLTDTQYF. Full variable domain (outside the CDR3, taken from reference TRBV11-2 and TRBJ2-3): EAGVAQSPRYKIIEKRQSVAFWCNPISGHATLYWYQQILGQGPKLLIQFQNNGVVDDSQLPKDRFSAERLKGVDSTLKIQPAKLEDSAVYLCASSLAGGLTDTQYFGPGTRLTVL.

The chain uses TRBV7-2 and TRBJ1-5; D is ambiguous. Per germline, CDR1 SGHTA and CDR2 FQGNSA. The V end was cut by 5 bases, the J end by 0 bases, with 11 bases between. The CDR3 has 15 residues. The CDR3 region is CASSVSRNSNQPQHF. In DNA form, the CDR3 reads TGTGCCAGCAGCGTTAGTAGAAATAGCAATCAGCCCCAGCATTTT.

CDR3 in amino acids: CASSTTENTEAFF. DNA of the CDR3: TGTGCCAGCAGCACCACAGAGAACACTGAAGCTTTCTTT. V and J are TRBV7-9 and TRBJ1-1; D gene uncertain. The CDR3 is 13 amino acids. From germline, CDR1 is SEHNR and CDR2 FQNEAQ (reference sequence). V was cut by 5 bases and J by 1 base, with 8 bases left in between.

This clonotype was detected only a few times. The genes are TRBV5-4 and TRBJ2-7; possible D gene TRBD2, 5 bases. Germline V gene sequence: CDR1 SGHNT, CDR2 YYREEE (reference sequence). The ends were cut back, 0 bases at V and 3 bases at J, with 13 bases in the middle. The CDR3 is 15 residues long. CDR3 DNA sequence: TGTGCCAGCAGCTTGGAGGCCGGGCGGGTCTACGAGCAGTACTTC. This codes for CASSLEAGRVYEQYF.

There are many counts of this clonotype. CDR3 loop: CASSLLTTNEKLFF. The CDR3 nucleotides read TGTGCCAGCAGCTTGCTGACAACTAATGAAAAACTGTTTTTT. This chain connects TRBV11-2 to TRBJ1-4; unclear D gene. Germline V gene lookup returns CDR1 SGHAT and CDR2 FQNNGV. The CDR3 extends over 14 amino acids. Deletions cut 3 bases from V and 0 bases from J, with 5 bases between.

The chain uses TRBV7-6 and TRBJ2-3; 11 nucleotides align to TRBD2. CDR1 SGHVS and CDR2 FNYEAQ come from the germline V gene. With 0 bases clipped from V and 5 bases from J, the junction kept 7 bases outside the gene matches. The CDR3 covers 17 residues. Written as DNA, the CDR3 is TGTGCCAGCAGCTTAGCGAGTAGCGGGGGGGCCCGAGATACGCAGTATTTT. As protein: CASSLASSGGARDTQYF. Together with reference TRBV7-6 and TRBJ2-3, the CDR3 gives the full variable domain: GAGVSQSPRYKVTKRGQDVALRCDPISGHVSLYWYRQALGQGPEFLTYFNYEAQQDKSGLPNDRFSAERPEGSISTLTIQRTEQRDSAMYRCASSLASSGGARDTQYFGPGTRLTVL.

The V gene is TRBV7-9, the J gene TRBJ2-2, with D unclear. V lost 5 bases to trimming and J lost 1 base, with 8 bases between them. In germline, CDR1 is SEHNR, CDR2 FQNEAQ (reference sequence). The CDR3 runs to 14 residues. In DNA, the CDR3 is TGTGCCAGCAGCCAGGTACTGAACACCGGGGAGCTGTTTTTT. Its translation is CASSQVLNTGELFF.